The clone carrying this T cell receptor (beta chain) was counted many times. Its target is not known. This sample was taken from a study of T-cell memory formation after mild COVID-19. The study, taken as a whole, reports: Detection of some responders pre-infection suggested pre-existing cross-reactive memory T cells participated. Most CD4+ clones that shrank were in CM and EM, while CD8+ ones turned up in EMRA. Balance between CD4 and CD8 was seen in clones contracting day 15 to 85, and a CD4+ lean was seen in later expanders.

Each CDR3 protein is one row after TCRdb ran MiXCR on the 5' RACE reads. Of around 220,000 distinct CDR3 sequences detected, about a sixth appear once; the ten largest clones hold about 3.5%. V lost 4 bases, J lost 4 bases, and 7 bases lay in between. The V gene's germline CDR1 is SGHVS and CDR2 FNYEAQ. The CDR3 length is 12 residues. This chain uses TRBV7-6 with TRBJ2-5; D not resolved. The TCR sequence derives from a man aged 18 to 29 who had mild COVID-19 (a few samples of this study predate the infection). Cell type and time point are not known. Sequencing was performed on PBMCs or a T cell subset sorted from them (not recorded which). DNA for the CDR3: TGTGCCAGCAGCTGGGCACGAGAGACCCAGTACTTC. Translation: CASSWARETQYF. The full variable domain, completed using reference TRBV7-6 and TRBJ2-5, is GAGVSQSPRYKVTKRGQDVALRCDPISGHVSLYWYRQALGQGPEFLTYFNYEAQQDKSGLPNDRFSAERPEGSISTLTIQRTEQRDSAMYRCASSWARETQYFGPGTRLLVL.